This TCR beta chain was captured in a study of T-cell reconstitution after alpha-beta-depleted transplantation in children. The V end was cut by 6 bases, the J end by 7 bases, with 16 bases between. The CDR3 is made up of 13 amino acids. Germline V gene data show CDR1 as GTSNPN and CDR2 as SVGIG (reference sequence). A TCRbeta library incorporating unique molecular identifiers was prepared. TCRdb reanalysed the PCR reads using MiXCR and keeps one entry per CDR3 protein. Among 550,000 to 800,000 distinct CDR3 sequences listed, around 13% were seen once. This clonotype was found a few times. The material was PBMCs, obtained before TCRalphabeta/CD19-depleted stem cell transplant. The chain recombines TRBV30 with TRBJ2-1; no definite D call. The sequence was collected from a girl aged 2 to 10 with congenital amegakaryocytic thrombocytopenia, due to receive a stem cell transplant. The CDR3 loop is CACDLAPTNEQFF. DNA for the CDR3: TGTGCCTGCGACTTAGCTCCTACTAATGAGCAGTTCTTC.